Here is one TCR beta chain with its context. No cognate antigen has been identified for it. It has no much larger one-base neighbor in the sample; base qualities were not kept. From cysteine to phenylalanine, the CDR3 is 14 amino acids long. The kept DNA is CDR3 alone, 42 bases in frame from the first base. The germline V gene supplies CDR1 SGHRS and CDR2 YFSETQ. Between the V and J ends, shortened by 4 bases and 6 bases respectively, the junction contains 13 bases. TCRbeta CDR3 regions were amplified from genomic DNA using the immunoSEQ Assay, a bias-controlled multiplex PCR. On the authors' methods: The number of nucleated cells in each sample was estimated by amplification of reference gene primers within the assay. To quantify the absolute abundance of each unique TCRbeta CDR3 rearrangement, sequence reads were collapsed and filtered. For each sample, productive Simpson clonality was calculated by taking the square root of Simpson's diversity index across productive rearrangements. TCRdb mirrors the immuneACCESS table, restricted to in-frame sequences. Some clones are absent from its copies; in checked studies, under half trace to an unresolved V gene, and the reason for the others is unknown. The D gene and trimming were derived from the DNA, and the V and J assignments and clone size from that table. This sample comprises some 260,000 clones, around 88% of them detected only once. Around 6.3% of the sample is held by the ten biggest clonotypes.

This specimen comes from a study of blood T cell repertoires in COVID-19 (dated by TCRdb to 2018 to 2021). Regarding the study in general: Samples covering the acute and convalescent phases of COVID-19 were provided by collaborators in the United States, Italy and Spain. HLA class I and class II types, where available, came from metadata supplied by the sample provider rather than from assay-based typing. Deeply sampled blood TCRbeta repertoires from subjects exposed to, actively infected with, or recovered from COVID-19 were included in the dataset. Samples came from the ongoing ImmuneRACE study (first 160 participants) plus 1,254 subjects from 6 global collaborators. The prospective study material was composed of cDNA or gDNA derived from T cells, B-cell-depleted T cells, or PBMCs. The repertoires were released in a freely available public database meant as a resource for research on the immune response to SARS-CoV-2. A de-identified subject ID, COVID-19 status, age in years and sex were almost always included in the sample metadata.

At one collaborating source in Seattle, patients were enrolled during active infection and were followed longitudinally through the course of disease. The collaborating institutions used their own protocols to collect whole blood in K2EDTA tubes. For TCRbeta analysis, collaborator samples were shipped as frozen whole blood, as isolated PBMCs, or as DNA extracted from either sample type. General study outcomes and caveats: How much clinical and demographic metadata was included differed by source and by participant, and the metadata was provided uncurated.

Sequenced: peripheral blood. This TCR was sampled from a woman aged 25 to 45 with COVID-19, enrolled during active disease. This chain joins TRBV5-1 to TRBJ1-4; the D segment cannot be called with confidence. The nucleotide sequence is given as TGCGCCAGCAGCCTGCGACGGCGGGATGAAAAACTGTTTTTT. It specifies CASSLRRRDEKLFF.